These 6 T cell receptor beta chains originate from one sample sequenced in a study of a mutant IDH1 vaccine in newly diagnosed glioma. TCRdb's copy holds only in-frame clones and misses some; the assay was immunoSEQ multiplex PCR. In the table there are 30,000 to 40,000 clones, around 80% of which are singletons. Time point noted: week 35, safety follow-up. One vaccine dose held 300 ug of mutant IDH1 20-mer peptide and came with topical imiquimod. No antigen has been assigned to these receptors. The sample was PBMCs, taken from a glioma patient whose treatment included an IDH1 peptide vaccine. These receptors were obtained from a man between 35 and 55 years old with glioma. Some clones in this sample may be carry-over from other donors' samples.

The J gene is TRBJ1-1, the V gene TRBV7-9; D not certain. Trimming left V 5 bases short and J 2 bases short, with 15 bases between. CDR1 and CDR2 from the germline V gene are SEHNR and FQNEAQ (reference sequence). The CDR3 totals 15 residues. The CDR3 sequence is CASSARIRVNTEAFF. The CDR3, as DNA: TGTGCCAGCAGCGCCCGGATTCGGGTCAACACTGAAGCTTTCTTT.

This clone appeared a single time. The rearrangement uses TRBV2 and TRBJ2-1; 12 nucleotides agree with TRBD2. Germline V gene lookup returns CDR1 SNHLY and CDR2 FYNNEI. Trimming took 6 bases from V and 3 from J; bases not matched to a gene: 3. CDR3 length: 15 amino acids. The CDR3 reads CASRPGLAGYNEQFF. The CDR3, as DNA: TGTGCCAGCAGGCCGGGACTAGCGGGCTACAATGAGCAGTTCTTC.

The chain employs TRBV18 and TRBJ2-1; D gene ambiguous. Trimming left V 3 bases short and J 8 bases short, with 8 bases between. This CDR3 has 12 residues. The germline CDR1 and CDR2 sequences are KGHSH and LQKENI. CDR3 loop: CASSPKPDEQFF. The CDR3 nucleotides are TGTGCCAGCTCACCGAAGCCGGATGAGCAGTTCTTC.

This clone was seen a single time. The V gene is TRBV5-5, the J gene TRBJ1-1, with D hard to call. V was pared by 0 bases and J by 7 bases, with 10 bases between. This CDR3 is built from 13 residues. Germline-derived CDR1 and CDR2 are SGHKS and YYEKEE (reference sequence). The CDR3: CASSLGLEGEAFF. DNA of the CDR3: TGTGCCAGCAGCTTGGGGCTCGAGGGTGAAGCTTTCTTT.

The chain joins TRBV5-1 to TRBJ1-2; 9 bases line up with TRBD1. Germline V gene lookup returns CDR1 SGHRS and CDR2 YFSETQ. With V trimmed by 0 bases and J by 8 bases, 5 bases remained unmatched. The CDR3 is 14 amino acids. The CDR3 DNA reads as TGCGCCAGCAGCTTGGAGACAGGGGGTTTCGGCTACACCTTC. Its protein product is CASSLETGGFGYTF.

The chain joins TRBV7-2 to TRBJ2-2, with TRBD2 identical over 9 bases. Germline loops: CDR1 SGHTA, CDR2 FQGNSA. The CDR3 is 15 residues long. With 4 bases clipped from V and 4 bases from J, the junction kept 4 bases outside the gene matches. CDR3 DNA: TGTGCCAGCAGCTCGGGACTAGCCGGCACCGGGGAGCTGTTTTTT. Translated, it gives CASSSGLAGTGELFF.